This is a list of T cell receptor beta chains from one sample in a study of blood T cell repertoires in COVID-19. Clones were read by immunoSEQ multiplex PCR, and TCRdb kept only the in-frame ones, dropping some. The data hold roughly 120,000 clones, with almost 85% observed a single time. Sequenced: peripheral blood. The source is a man between 65 and 85 years old with active or convalescent COVID-19. The CDR3 runs from the conserved cysteine through the conserved F or W. A D gene is named only where the DNA matches it firmly. Part of the rows lack a size; the others show once, few, many or a class for expanded clones.

15	TRBV5-4	-	TRBJ1-1	-	TGTGCCAGCAGCCCAGTGGGGGCCTTGAACACTGAAGCTTTCTTT	CASSPVGALNTEAFF
15	TRBV6-4	-	TRBJ2-1	TRBD2	TGTGCCAGCAGACTTCTAGCGGGATTTGGAAATGAGCAGTTCTTC	CASRLLAGFGNEQFF
13	TRBV12-3/TRBV12-4	-	TRBJ1-4	TRBD1	TGTGCCAGCGGGGGACAGGGTAGCGAAAAACTGTTTTTT	CASGGQGSEKLFF
15	TRBV2	medium-sized	TRBJ1-5	TRBD1	TGTGCCAGCAAAAGAGGGACAGGCACAAATCAGCCCCAGCATTTT	CASKRGTGTNQPQHF
16	TRBV11-1	-	TRBJ2-7	TRBD1	TGTGCCAGCAGCCCACCCGGACAGGGCGCTTCCTACGAGCAGTACTTC	CASSPPGQGASYEQYF
14	TRBV27	-	TRBJ1-4	-	TGTGCCAGCAGCCATTACGGTTCTAATGAAAAACTGTTTTTT	CASSHYGSNEKLFF
13	TRBV7-9	-	TRBJ2-3	TRBD2	TGTGCCAGCGGACTAGCGGCCGGGGTTACGCAGTATTTT	CASGLAAGVTQYF
17	TRBV7-2	-	TRBJ1-1	-	TGTGCCAGCAGCCGGAGGTTAAGAGCTTCCAGTACCACTGAAGCTTTCTTT	CASSRRLRASSTTEAFF
16	TRBV4-2	-	TRBJ2-1	-	TGTGCCAGCAGCCAAGAGAGGGGCGGGGCCTACAATGAGCAGTTCTTC	CASSQERGGAYNEQFF
13	TRBV11-2	-	TRBJ2-1	-	TGTGCCAGCAGCTTAGTAGTCTACAATGAGCAGTTCTTC	CASSLVVYNEQFF
13	TRBV28	-	TRBJ1-5	TRBD1	TGTGCCAGCAGGCGACAGGGAAGTCAGCCCCAGCATTTT	CASRRQGSQPQHF
13	TRBV2	once	TRBJ1-2	-	TGTGCCAGCAGTGTTATTACAGACTATGGCTACACCTTC	CASSVITDYGYTF
14	TRBV2	-	TRBJ2-1	-	TGTGCCAGCAGTGAAGACCCGCTGTACGGTGAGCAGTTCTTC	CASSEDPLYGEQFF